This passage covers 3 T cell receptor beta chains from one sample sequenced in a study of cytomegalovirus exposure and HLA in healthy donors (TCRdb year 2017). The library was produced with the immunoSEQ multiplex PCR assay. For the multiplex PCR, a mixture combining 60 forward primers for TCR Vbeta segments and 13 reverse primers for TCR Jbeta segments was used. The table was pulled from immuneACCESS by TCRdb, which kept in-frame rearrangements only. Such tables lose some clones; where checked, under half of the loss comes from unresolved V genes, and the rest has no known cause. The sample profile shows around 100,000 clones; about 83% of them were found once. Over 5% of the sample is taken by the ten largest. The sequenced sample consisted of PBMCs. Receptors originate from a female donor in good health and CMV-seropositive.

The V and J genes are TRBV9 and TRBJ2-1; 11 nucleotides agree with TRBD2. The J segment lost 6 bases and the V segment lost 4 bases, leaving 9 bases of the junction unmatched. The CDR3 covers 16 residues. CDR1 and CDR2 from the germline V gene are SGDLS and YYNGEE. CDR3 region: CASSSHLAGGSNEQFF. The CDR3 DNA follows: TGTGCCAGCAGCTCGCACCTAGCGGGAGGTTCCAATGAGCAGTTCTTC.

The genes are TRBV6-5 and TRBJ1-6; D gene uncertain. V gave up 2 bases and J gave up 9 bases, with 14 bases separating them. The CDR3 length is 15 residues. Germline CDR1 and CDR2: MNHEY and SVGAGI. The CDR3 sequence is CASSYTRGGVSPLHF. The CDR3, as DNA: TGTGCCAGCAGTTACACGCGGGGTGGGGTTTCACCCCTCCACTTT.

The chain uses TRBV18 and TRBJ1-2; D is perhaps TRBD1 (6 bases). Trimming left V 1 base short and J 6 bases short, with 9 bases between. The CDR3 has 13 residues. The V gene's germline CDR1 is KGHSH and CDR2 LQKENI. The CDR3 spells CASSPRGGDGYTF. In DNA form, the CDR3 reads TGTGCCAGCTCACCACGGGGGGGCGATGGCTACACCTTC.